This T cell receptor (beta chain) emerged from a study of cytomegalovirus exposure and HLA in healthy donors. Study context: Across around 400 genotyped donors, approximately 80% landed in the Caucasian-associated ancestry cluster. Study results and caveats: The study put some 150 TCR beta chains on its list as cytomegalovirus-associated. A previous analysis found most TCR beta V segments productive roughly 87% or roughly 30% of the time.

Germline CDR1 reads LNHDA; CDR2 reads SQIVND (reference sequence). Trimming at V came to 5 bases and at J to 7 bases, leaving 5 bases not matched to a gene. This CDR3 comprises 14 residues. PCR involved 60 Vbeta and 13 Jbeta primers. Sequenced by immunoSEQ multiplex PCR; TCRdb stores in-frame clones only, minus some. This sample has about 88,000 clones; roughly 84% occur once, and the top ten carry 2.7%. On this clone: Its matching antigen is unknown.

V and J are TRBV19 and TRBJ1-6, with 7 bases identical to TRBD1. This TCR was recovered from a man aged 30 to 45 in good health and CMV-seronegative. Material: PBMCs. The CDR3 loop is CASSARDRNSPLHF. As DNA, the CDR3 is TGTGCCAGTAGTGCCCGGGACAGAAATTCACCCCTCCACTTT.